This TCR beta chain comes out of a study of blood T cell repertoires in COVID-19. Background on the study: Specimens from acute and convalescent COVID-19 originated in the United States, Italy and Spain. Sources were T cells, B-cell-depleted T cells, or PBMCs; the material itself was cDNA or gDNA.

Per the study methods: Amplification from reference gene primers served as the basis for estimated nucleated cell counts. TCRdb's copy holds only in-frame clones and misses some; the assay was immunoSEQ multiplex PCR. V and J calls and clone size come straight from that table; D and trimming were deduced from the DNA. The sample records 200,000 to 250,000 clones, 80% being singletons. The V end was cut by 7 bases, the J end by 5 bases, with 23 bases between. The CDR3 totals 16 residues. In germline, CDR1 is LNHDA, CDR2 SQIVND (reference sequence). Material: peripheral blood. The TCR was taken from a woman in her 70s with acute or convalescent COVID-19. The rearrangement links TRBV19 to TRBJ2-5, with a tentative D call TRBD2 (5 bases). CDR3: CASTKRGALVGETQYF. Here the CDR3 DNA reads TGTGCCAGTACCAAACGGGGTGCCCTAGTTGGGGAGACCCAGTACTTC.